These T cell receptor beta chains were read from a single sample in a study of CD8 T cells in ankylosing spondylitis. TCRdb used MiXCR to reprocess the 5' RACE reads, holding one entry per CDR3 protein. The sample contains 100,000 or so distinct CDR3 sequences, about 8.3% of which appear only once. Material for sequencing was blood, either unsorted or a sorted T cell fraction (not recorded which). These receptors were obtained from a male donor with ankylosing spondylitis. CDR3s include the opening cysteine and the closing phenylalanine or tryptophan. A D gene is named only where the DNA matches it firmly. Size values are once, few and many counts, or a class for expanded clones, and some rows have none.

d_call clone_size j_call v_call cdr3_aa cdr3_nt
- few TRBJ1-1 TRBV14 CASSQALRPTNTEAFF TGTGCCAGCAGCCAAGCCCTCCGGCCGACTAACACTGAAGCTTTCTTT
- - TRBJ1-2 TRBV20-1 CSARAGGILQGYTF TGCAGTGCTAGAGCGGGGGGGATCCTTCAGGGCTACACCTTC
- few TRBJ1-1 TRBV7-9 CASSLGRGDTEAFF TGTGCCAGCAGCCTGGGAAGGGGGGACACTGAAGCTTTCTTT
- many TRBJ2-7 TRBV24-1 CATSDPSDKTPYEQYF TGTGCCACCAGTGATCCCTCGGACAAGACTCCCTACGAGCAGTACTTC
- many TRBJ1-2 TRBV20-1 CSAPEADYGYTF TGCAGTGCCCCCGAGGCAGACTATGGCTACACCTTC
- many TRBJ1-5 TRBV7-8 CASSLNPDTQHF TGTGCCAGCAGCTTGAACCCGGACACCCAGCATTTT
TRBD1 many TRBJ2-1 TRBV14 CASSQDKVFRTGYNEQFF TGTGCCAGCAGCCAAGATAAAGTGTTTAGGACAGGCTACAATGAGCAGTTCTTC
- - TRBJ2-1 TRBV7-8 CASSLGSLGRDNEQFF TGTGCCAGCAGCTTAGGTAGTCTAGGCAGGGACAATGAGCAGTTCTTC
TRBD1 - TRBJ2-3 TRBV4-2 CASSQESGQGADTQYF TGTGCCAGCAGCCAAGAGTCAGGACAGGGTGCAGATACGCAGTATTTT
- - TRBJ2-5 TRBV12-3/TRBV12-4 CASRMVGTSQETQYF TGTGCCAGCAGAATGGTCGGGACTTCTCAAGAGACCCAGTACTTC
- many TRBJ2-1 TRBV7-9 CASSPRDLRYNEQFF TGTGCCAGCAGCCCTAGGGACCTCCGGTACAATGAGCAGTTCTTC
TRBD1 few TRBJ2-3 TRBV12-3/TRBV12-4 CASRDRYTDTQYF TGTGCCAGTAGGGACAGGTACACAGATACGCAGTATTTT
- many TRBJ1-1 TRBV10-3 CAISEYVSGNTEAFF TGTGCCATCAGTGAGTACGTTTCGGGGAACACTGAAGCTTTCTTT
- few TRBJ2-7 TRBV5-6 CASSWGQGPHEQYF TGTGCCAGCAGCTGGGGTCAGGGGCCCCACGAGCAGTACTTC
- many TRBJ2-1 TRBV7-8 CASSFLGVEQFF TGTGCCAGCAGCTTCCTCGGGGTGGAGCAGTTCTTC
- few TRBJ2-7 TRBV20-1 CSARDWGTAVYEQYF TGCAGTGCTAGAGATTGGGGGACCGCAGTCTACGAGCAGTACTTC
TRBD2 few TRBJ2-3 TRBV7-8 CASSLVAGGITDTQYF TGTGCCAGCAGCTTAGTGGCGGGAGGAATCACAGATACGCAGTATTTT
- - TRBJ1-2 TRBV3-1 CASAHSGYGYTF TGTGCCAGCGCCCATAGCGGCTATGGCTACACCTTC
TRBD1 many TRBJ1-1 TRBV5-6 CASRPGTGSTEAFF TGTGCCAGCAGGCCGGGGACAGGGTCCACTGAAGCTTTCTTT
- many TRBJ2-2 TRBV5-6 CASDLGGGELFF TGTGCCAGCGACCTCGGGGGCGGGGAGCTGTTTTTT
- - TRBJ1-1 TRBV27 CASSSGTHQAFF TGTGCCAGCAGCAGCGGGACACATCAAGCTTTCTTT
TRBD2 - TRBJ2-1 TRBV20-1 CSATGLAHNEQFF TGCAGTGCAACCGGACTAGCGCACAATGAGCAGTTCTTC
- few TRBJ2-5 TRBV29-1 CSVEDHDRDSGWETQYF TGCAGCGTTGAAGATCATGACCGGGACTCGGGGTGGGAGACCCAGTACTTC
- medium-sized TRBJ2-7 TRBV27 CASSSDTDNYEQYF TGTGCCAGCAGTTCCGACACCGATAATTACGAGCAGTACTTC
- - TRBJ1-1 TRBV28 CASSSPRQVFTEAFF TGTGCCAGCAGTTCCCCCCGACAGGTTTTCACTGAAGCTTTCTTT
TRBD1 few TRBJ2-4 TRBV19 CASSISGQGVISSKNIQYF TGTGCCAGTAGTATATCGGGACAGGGAGTGATCTCGTCCAAAAACATTCAGTACTTC
TRBD2 many TRBJ2-1 TRBV12-3/TRBV12-4 CATRSAGSHNEQFF TGTGCCACCCGATCAGCGGGATCCCACAATGAGCAGTTCTTC